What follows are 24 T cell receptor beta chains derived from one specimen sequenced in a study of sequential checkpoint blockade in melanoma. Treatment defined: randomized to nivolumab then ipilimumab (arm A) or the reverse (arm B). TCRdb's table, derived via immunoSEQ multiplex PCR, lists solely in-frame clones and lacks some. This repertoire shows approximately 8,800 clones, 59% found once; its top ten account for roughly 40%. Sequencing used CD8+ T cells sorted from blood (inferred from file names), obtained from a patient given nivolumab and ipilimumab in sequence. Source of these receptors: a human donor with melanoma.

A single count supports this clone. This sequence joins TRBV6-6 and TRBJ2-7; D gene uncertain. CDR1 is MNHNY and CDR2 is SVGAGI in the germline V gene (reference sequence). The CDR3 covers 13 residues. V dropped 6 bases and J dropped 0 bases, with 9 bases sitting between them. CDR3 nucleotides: TGTGCCAGCAGCCCGACACCCTCCTACGAGCAGTACTTC. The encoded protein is CASSPTPSYEQYF.

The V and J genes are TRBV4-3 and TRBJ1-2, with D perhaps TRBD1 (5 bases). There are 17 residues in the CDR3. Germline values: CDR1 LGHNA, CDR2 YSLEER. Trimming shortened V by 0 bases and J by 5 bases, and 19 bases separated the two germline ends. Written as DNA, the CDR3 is TGCGCCAGCAGCCAAGAAGGGGTAGGACCTACCAGATATGGCTACACCTTC. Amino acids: CASSQEGVGPTRYGYTF.

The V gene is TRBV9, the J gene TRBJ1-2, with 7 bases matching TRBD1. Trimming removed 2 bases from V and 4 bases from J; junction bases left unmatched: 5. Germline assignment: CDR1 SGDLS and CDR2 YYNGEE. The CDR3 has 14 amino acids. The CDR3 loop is CASSVWDSGYGYTF. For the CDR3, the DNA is TGTGCCAGCAGCGTCTGGGACAGCGGCTATGGCTACACCTTC. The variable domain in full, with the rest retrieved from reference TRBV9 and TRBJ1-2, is DSGVTQTPKHLITATGQRVTLRCSPRSGDLSVYWYQQSLDQGLQFLIQYYNGEERAKGNILERFSAQQFPDLHSELNLSSLELGDSALYFCASSVWDSGYGYTFGSGTRLTVV.

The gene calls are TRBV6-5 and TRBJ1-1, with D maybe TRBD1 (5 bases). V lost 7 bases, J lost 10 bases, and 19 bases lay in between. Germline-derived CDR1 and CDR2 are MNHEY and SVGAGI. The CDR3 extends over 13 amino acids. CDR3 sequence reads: CASTWGQGGRAFF. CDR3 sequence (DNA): TGTGCCAGCACCTGGGGTCAGGGAGGGCGAGCTTTCTTT.

The CDR3 DNA sequence: TGTGCCACCTTAGCGGACGGGTCGACGGCCCAGTACTTC. It is translated as CATLADGSTAQYF. The J gene is TRBJ2-5, the V gene TRBV15; a possible D gene is TRBD2 (6 bases). This CDR3 contains 13 residues. The germline V gene has CDR1 LNHNV and CDR2 YYDKDF (reference sequence). V lost 8 bases and J lost 9, with 19 bases in between.

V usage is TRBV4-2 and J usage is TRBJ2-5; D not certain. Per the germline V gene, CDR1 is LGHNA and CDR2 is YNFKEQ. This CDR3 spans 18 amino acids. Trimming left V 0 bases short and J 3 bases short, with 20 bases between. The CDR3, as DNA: TGTGCCAGCAGCCAAGATACTCTTGTGAACGCAGGTGAAGAGACCCAGTACTTC. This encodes CASSQDTLVNAGEETQYF.

The DNA of the CDR3 is TGTGCCAGCAGTGCAGAACCAGGGTCCTCCAACTATGGCTACACCTTC. Translated, it gives CASSAEPGSSNYGYTF. The chain has TRBV2 and TRBJ1-2, with D possibly being TRBD1 (5 bases). Trimming stripped 4 bases from V and 2 bases from J, with 17 bases between. The CDR3 runs to 16 residues. CDR1 is SNHLY, CDR2 FYNNEI, per germline. Looking up the rest from reference TRBV2 and TRBJ1-2 gives the full variable domain: EPEVTQTPSHQVTQMGQEVILRCVPISNHLYFYWYRQILGQKVEFLVSFYNNEISEKSEIFDDQFSVERPDGSNFTLKIRSTKLEDSAMYFCASSAEPGSSNYGYTFGSGTRLTVV.

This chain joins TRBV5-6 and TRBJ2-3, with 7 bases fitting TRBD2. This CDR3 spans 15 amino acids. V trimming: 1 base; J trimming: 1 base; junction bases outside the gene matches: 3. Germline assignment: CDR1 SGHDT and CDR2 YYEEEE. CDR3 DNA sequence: TGTGCCAGCAGCTTGAAAACTAGCGGCACAGATACGCAGTATTTT. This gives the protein CASSLKTSGTDTQYF. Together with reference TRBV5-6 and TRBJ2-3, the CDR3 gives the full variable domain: DAGVTQSPTHLIKTRGQQVTLRCSPKSGHDTVSWYQQALGQGPQFIFQYYEEEERQRGNFPDRFSGHQFPNYSSELNVNALLLGDSALYLCASSLKTSGTDTQYFGPGTRLTVL.

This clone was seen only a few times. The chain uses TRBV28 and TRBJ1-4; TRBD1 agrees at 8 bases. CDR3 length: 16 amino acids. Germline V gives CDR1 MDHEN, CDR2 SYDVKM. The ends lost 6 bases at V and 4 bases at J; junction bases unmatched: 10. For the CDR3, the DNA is TGTGCCAGCAGACCACCGGGACAGGCCCTTAATGAAAAACTGTTTTTT. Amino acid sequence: CASRPPGQALNEKLFF.

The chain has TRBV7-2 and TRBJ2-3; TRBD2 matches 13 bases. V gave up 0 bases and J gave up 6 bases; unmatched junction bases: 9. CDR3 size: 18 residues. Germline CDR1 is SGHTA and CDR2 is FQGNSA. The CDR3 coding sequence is TGTGCCAGCAGCTTAGCGGGGACTAGCGGGACTCGCGGGGATACGCAGTATTTT. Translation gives CASSLAGTSGTRGDTQYF.

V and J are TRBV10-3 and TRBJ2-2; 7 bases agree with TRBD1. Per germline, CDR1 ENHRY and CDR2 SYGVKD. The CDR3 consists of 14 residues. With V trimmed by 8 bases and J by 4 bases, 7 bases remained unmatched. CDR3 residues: CAIAGTASTGELFF. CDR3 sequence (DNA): TGTGCCATCGCTGGGACAGCCTCCACCGGGGAGCTGTTTTTT.

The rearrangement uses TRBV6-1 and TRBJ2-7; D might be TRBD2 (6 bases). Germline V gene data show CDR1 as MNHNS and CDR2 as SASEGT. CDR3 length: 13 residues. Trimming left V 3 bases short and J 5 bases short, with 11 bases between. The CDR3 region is CASSEVWGDEQYF. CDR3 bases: TGTGCCAGCAGTGAGGTTTGGGGGGACGAGCAGTACTTC.

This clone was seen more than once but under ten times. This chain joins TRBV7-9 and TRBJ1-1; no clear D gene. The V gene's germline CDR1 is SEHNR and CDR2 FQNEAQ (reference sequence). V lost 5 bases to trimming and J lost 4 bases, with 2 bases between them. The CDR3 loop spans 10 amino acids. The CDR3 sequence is CASSLTEAFF. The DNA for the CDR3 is TGTGCCAGCAGCCTCACTGAAGCTTTCTTT.

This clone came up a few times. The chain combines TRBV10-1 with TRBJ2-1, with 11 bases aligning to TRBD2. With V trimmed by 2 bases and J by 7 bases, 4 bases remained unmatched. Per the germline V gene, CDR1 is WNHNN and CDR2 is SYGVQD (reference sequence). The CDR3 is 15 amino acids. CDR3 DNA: TGCGCCAGCAGTGAGATTAGCGGGGGGGTGAATGAGCAGTTCTTC. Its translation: CASSEISGGVNEQFF.

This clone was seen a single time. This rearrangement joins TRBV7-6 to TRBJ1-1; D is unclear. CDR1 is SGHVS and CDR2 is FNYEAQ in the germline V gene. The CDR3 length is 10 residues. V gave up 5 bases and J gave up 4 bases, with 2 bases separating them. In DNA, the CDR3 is TGTGCCAGCAGCCTCACTGAAGCTTTCTTT. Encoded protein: CASSLTEAFF.

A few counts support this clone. The CDR3 DNA sequence: TGCGCCAGCAGCCAAGACAGGGGAGGGTACGAGCAGTACTTC. Protein sequence: CASSQDRGGYEQYF. The chain links TRBV4-3 to TRBJ2-7; the D gene is possibly TRBD2 (7 bases). The V end was cut by 0 bases, the J end by 4 bases, with 10 bases between. This CDR3 contains 14 residues. Germline CDR1 is LGHNA and CDR2 is YSLEER.

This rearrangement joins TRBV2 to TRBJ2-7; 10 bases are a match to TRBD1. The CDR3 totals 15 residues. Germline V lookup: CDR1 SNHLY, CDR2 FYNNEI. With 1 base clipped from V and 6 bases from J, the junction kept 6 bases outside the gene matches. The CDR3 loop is CASSEVTGTGAEQYF. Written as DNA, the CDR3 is TGTGCCAGCAGTGAAGTTACCGGGACAGGGGCCGAGCAGTACTTC.

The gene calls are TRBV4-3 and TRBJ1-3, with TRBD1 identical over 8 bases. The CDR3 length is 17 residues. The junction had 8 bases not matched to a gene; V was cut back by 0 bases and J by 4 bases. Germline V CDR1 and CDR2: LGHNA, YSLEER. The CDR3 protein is CASSQDSTGAAGNTIYF. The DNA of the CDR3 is TGCGCCAGCAGCCAAGATTCGACAGGGGCAGCAGGAAACACCATATATTTT.

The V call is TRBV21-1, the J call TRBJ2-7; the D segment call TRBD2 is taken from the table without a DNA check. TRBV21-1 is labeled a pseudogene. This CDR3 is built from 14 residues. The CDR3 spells CASSLRLAEDEQYF. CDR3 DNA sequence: TGTGCCAGCAGCCTGAGACTAGCAGAAGACGAGCAGTACTTC.

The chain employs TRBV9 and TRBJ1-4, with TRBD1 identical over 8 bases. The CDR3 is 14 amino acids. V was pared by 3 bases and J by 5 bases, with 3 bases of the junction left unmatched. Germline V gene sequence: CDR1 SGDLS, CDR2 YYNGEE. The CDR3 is CASSDGQGNEKLFF. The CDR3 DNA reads TGTGCCAGCAGCGATGGACAGGGCAATGAAAAACTGTTTTTT.

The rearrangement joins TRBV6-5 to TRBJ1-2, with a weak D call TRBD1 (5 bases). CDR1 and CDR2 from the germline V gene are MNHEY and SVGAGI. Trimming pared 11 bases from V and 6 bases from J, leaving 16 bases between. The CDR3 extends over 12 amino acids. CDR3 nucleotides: TGTGCCCACTACGGGGGAGGGGATGGCTACACCTTC. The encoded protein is CAHYGGGDGYTF.

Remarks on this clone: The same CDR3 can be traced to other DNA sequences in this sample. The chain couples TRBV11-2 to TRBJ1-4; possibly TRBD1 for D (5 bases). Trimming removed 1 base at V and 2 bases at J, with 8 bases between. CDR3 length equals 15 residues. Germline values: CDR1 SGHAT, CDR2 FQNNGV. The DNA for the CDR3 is TGTGCCAGCAGCTTAGCTGGGGGGACTAATGAAAAACTGTTTTTT. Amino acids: CASSLAGGTNEKLFF.

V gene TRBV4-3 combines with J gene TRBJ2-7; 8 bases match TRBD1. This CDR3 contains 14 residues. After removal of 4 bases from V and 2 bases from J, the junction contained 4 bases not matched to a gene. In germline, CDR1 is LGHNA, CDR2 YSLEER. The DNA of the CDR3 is TGCGCCAGCAGCCCAACAGGGGGTACCTACGAGCAGTACTTC. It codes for CASSPTGGTYEQYF.

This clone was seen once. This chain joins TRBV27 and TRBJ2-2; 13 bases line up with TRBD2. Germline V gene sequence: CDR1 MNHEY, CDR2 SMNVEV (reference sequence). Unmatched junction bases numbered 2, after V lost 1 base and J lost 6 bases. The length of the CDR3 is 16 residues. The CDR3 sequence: CASSLLLAGGSGELFF. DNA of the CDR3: TGTGCCAGCAGTTTATTACTAGCGGGGGGGTCCGGGGAGCTGTTTTTT.